Listed below are T cell receptor beta chains from one sample, sequenced in a study of OX40 agonist ivuxolimab in advanced cancers. Using immunoSEQ multiplex PCR, the repertoire was profiled, and TCRdb retains in-frame clones only, with some absent. Of tens of thousands of clones in the sample, 70% to 90% are singletons; the top ten hold 1.5% to 2%. The material was CD4+ or CD8+ T cells sorted from blood, obtained in a trial of the OX40 agonist ivuxolimab. The receptors derive from an adult with an advanced solid tumor such as melanoma, head and neck, liver or kidney cancer. CDR3s include the opening cysteine and the closing phenylalanine or tryptophan. A D gene is named only where the DNA matches it firmly. Clone size is stated in some rows and not others, as once, few, many or a class when expanded.

>-|-|TRBV30|TRBJ2-2
TGTGCCTGGATGGGTGGAACCAACACCGGGGAGCTGTTTTTT
CAWMGGTNTGELFF
>-|TRBD1|TRBV4-3|TRBJ2-2
TGCGCCAGCAGCCAAGAGTTACAGGGGGGCGACACCGGGGAGCTGTTTTTT
CASSQELQGGDTGELFF
>-|-|TRBV28|TRBJ1-6
TGTGCCAGCAGTTTCCGGTGGCAGCAGTATTCACCCCTCCACTTT
CASSFRWQQYSPLHF
>-|-|TRBV23-1|TRBJ1-5
TGCGCCAGTATAACCCGGGATTCTCCACCAACCCAGCATTTT
CASITRDSPPTQHF
>-|-|TRBV19|TRBJ2-5
TGTGCCACGGGGCTTCGAGTAGAGGAAGAGACCCAGTACTTC
CATGLRVEEETQYF
>once|TRBD1|TRBV4-2|TRBJ1-1
TGTGCCAGCAGCCCCTTTTCAGGGGACAGGAGCACTGAAGCTTTCTTT
CASSPFSGDRSTEAFF
>-|TRBD1|TRBV6-4|TRBJ2-1
TGTGCCAGCAGGCCACAGGGGGCTCGGGATGAGCAGTTCTTC
CASRPQGARDEQFF
>few|-|TRBV29-1|TRBJ1-2
TGCAGCGTTGCGACAGGTTCCTCGGATGGCTACACCTTC
CSVATGSSDGYTF
>-|TRBD2|TRBV29-1|TRBJ2-1
TGCAGCGTCACCGGGACTAGCGGCTACTCCCGGGGGAATGAGCAGTTCTTC
CSVTGTSGYSRGNEQFF
>-|-|TRBV7-9|TRBJ2-1
TGTGCCAGCACTTCGGACAGCCACAATGAGCAGTTCTTC
CASTSDSHNEQFF
>few|TRBD1|TRBV6-5|TRBJ1-1
TGTGCCAGCAGTTACTCCGGACAGGGGGCCCCTGAAGCTTTCTTT
CASSYSGQGAPEAFF
>few|-|TRBV30|TRBJ1-3
TGTGCCTGGAGTACTAACAGAGGAAACACCATATATTTT
CAWSTNRGNTIYF
>-|-|TRBV2|TRBJ1-5
TGTGCCAGCATTCCGGGGGAGGGAAACCGAAATCAGCCCCAGCATTTT
CASIPGEGNRNQPQHF
>-|-|TRBV19|TRBJ1-1
TGTGCCAGTAGTATTTCGGTGATTGGCACTGAAGCTTTCTTT
CASSISVIGTEAFF
>-|-|TRBV9|TRBJ2-1
TGTGCCAGCAGCTTACAGGGTAACTCCTACAATGAGCAGTTCTTC
CASSLQGNSYNEQFF
>few|-|TRBV5-1|TRBJ2-3
TGCGCCAGCAGCTTGGAATCGGCATTCGATACGCAGTATTTT
CASSLESAFDTQYF
>-|-|TRBV5-4|TRBJ1-6
TGTGCCAGCAGCTTAATGGGGTTTTCACCCCTCCACTTT
CASSLMGFSPLHF
>-|TRBD1|TRBV5-1|TRBJ1-2
TGCGCCAGCAGCTTGGAGACAGGGGGCCGGGATGGCTACACCTTC
CASSLETGGRDGYTF
>-|-|TRBV1|TRBJ1-3
TGCACCAGCTTCGACGCCCGGGGATCTGGAAACACCATATATTTT
CTSFDARGSGNTIYF
>-|-|TRBV7-2|TRBJ1-3
TGTGCCAGCAGCTTACAGGGATCTGGAAACACCATATATTTT
CASSLQGSGNTIYF
>few|TRBD1|TRBV7-6|TRBJ1-5
TGTGCCAGCAGTTCACAGGGGAGCAATCAGCCCCAGCATTTT
CASSSQGSNQPQHF
>-|TRBD1|TRBV10-2|TRBJ2-7
TGCGCCAGCAGTGAGCACGGACAGGGACCCTACGAGCAGTACTTC
CASSEHGQGPYEQYF
>-|-|TRBV7-8|TRBJ1-1
TGTGCCAGCAGCCGCTACACAGTGGCCACTGAAGCTTTCTTT
CASSRYTVATEAFF
>-|TRBD2|TRBV5-1|TRBJ2-1
TGCGCCAGCAGCACGGGACTAGCGGACTACAATGAGCAGTTCTTC
CASSTGLADYNEQFF
>-|TRBD2|TRBV28|TRBJ2-5
TGTGCCAGCAGTTTACTAGCGGGAGAGGCAGGGACCCAGTACTTC
CASSLLAGEAGTQYF
>-|-|TRBV6-5|TRBJ1-6
TGTGCCAGCAGTACCGGACGGAGAAATTCACCCCTCCACTTT
CASSTGRRNSPLHF
>-|-|TRBV18|TRBJ2-7
TGTGCCAGCTCCCCTCCGGGTCAGGGGCAGTACTTC
CASSPPGQGQYF
>-|TRBD1|TRBV9|TRBJ1-5
TGTGCCAGCAGCGGGACAGGGGGGGGACAGCCCCAGCATTTT
CASSGTGGGQPQHF
>-|TRBD1|TRBV27|TRBJ1-2
TGTGCCAGCAGTTCCAACCCGACAGGGGGCAACTATGGCTACACCTTC
CASSSNPTGGNYGYTF
>-|TRBD1|TRBV7-3|TRBJ1-2
TGTGCCAGCAGCTTAGAGGGACAGCCCTATGGCTACACCTTC
CASSLEGQPYGYTF
>-|-|TRBV19|TRBJ2-3
TGTGCCAGTAGTCCTCCGGGACCGGGAGATACGCAGTATTTT
CASSPPGPGDTQYF
>few|TRBD2|TRBV6-4|TRBJ2-3
TGTGCCAGCAGTGAGCGGGGGGGCACAGATACGCAGTATTTT
CASSERGGTDTQYF
>-|-|TRBV7-9|TRBJ1-2
TGTGCCAGCAGCTCCGTCTCGGGGGGCTATGGCTACACCTTC
CASSSVSGGYGYTF
>-|TRBD2|TRBV7-3|TRBJ2-2
TGTGCCAGCAGCTTATTCCCGTCTAGCGGGGGGCCCTACACCGGGGAGCTGTTTTTT
CASSLFPSSGGPYTGELFF
>-|TRBD1|TRBV10-1|TRBJ2-3
TGCGCCAGCAGCGCCGGGACAGGGGTAGATACGCAGTATTTT
CASSAGTGVDTQYF
>-|TRBD2|TRBV29-1|TRBJ2-3
TGCAGCGTGGGACTAGCAGATACGCAGTATTTT
CSVGLADTQYF
>-|TRBD2|TRBV18|TRBJ2-3
TGTGCCAGCTCACCGGGACTAGCGGGAGGGCCCAGCACAGATACGCAGTATTTT
CASSPGLAGGPSTDTQYF
>few|-|TRBV14|TRBJ2-7
TGTGCCAGCAGGGTAAGCGGGCCCCGCTACGAGCAGTACTTC
CASRVSGPRYEQYF
>-|TRBD2|TRBV6-5|TRBJ2-7
TGTGCCAGCAGTTTAACGGGACTAGCGGTAGCCCACGAGCAGTACTTC
CASSLTGLAVAHEQYF
>-|-|TRBV6-1|TRBJ1-1
TGTGCCAGCTCCAAGAGCGAGGGCACTGAAGCTTTCTTT
CASSKSEGTEAFF
>-|-|TRBV28|TRBJ2-5
TGTGCCAGCAGTTTATTTGCTGGGGTTGTAAAGACCCAGTACTTC
CASSLFAGVVKTQYF